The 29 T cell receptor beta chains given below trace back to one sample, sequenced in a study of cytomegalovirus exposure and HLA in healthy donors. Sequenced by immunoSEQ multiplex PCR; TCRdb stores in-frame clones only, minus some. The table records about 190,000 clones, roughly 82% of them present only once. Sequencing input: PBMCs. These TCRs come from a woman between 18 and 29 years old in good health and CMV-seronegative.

This CDR3 is CASSGVTVIYNEQFF. In DNA, the CDR3 is TGTGCCAGCAGTGGTGTCACAGTCATCTACAATGAGCAGTTCTTC. V gene TRBV27 combines with J gene TRBJ2-1; D unclear. Germline-derived CDR1 and CDR2 are MNHEY and SMNVEV (reference sequence). The V gene lost 5 bases and the J gene lost 3 bases, with 14 bases spanning the gap. The CDR3 sequence is 15 residues long.

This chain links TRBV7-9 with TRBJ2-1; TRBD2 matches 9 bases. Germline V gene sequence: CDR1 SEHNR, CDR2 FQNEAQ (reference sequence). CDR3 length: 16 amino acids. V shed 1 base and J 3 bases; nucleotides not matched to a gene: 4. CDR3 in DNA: TGTGCCAGCAGCTTAGTCTGGCGGGAGGGCTACAATGAGCAGTTCTTC. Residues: CASSLVWREGYNEQFF.

The CDR3 region has the DNA TGTGCCAGCAGCCCCGGGGACAGGGGAAACACCATATATTTT. It is translated as CASSPGDRGNTIYF. The genes are TRBV4-2 and TRBJ1-3, with 8 nucleotides matching TRBD1. V trimming: 4 bases; J trimming: 4 bases; junction bases outside the gene matches: 3. The germline gives CDR1 LGHNA, CDR2 YNFKEQ. This CDR3 is built from 14 residues.

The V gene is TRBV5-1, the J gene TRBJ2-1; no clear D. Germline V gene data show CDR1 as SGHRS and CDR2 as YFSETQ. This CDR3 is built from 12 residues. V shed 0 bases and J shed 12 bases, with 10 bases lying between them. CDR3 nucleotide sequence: TGCGCCAGCAGCTTGGAGCTAGTTCCGCAGTTCTTC. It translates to CASSLELVPQFF.

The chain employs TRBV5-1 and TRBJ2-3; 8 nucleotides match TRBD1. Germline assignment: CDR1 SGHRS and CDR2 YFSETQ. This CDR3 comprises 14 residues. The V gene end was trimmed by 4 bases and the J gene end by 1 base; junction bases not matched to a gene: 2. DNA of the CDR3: TGCGCCAGCAGCACGGACAGGGGCACAGATACGCAGTATTTT. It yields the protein CASSTDRGTDTQYF.

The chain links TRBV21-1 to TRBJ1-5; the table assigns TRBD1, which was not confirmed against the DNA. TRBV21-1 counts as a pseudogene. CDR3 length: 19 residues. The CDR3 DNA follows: TGTGCCAGCAGCAAACCTCCCAGGACAGGAAAACGAGGCAATCAGCCCCAGCATTTT. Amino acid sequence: CASSKPPRTGKRGNQPQHF.

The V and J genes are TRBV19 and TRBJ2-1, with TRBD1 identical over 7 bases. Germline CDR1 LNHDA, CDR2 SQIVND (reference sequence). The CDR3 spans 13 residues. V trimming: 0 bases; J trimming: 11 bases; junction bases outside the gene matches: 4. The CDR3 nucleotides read TGTGCCAGTAGTATAGAGGTTAGGGGGCAGCAGTTCTTC. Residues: CASSIEVRGQQFF.

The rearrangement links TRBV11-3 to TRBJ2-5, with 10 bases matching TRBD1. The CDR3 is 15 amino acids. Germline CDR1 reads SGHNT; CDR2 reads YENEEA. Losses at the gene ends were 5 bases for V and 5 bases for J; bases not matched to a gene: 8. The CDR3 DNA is TGTGCCAGCAGCACCGGGACAGGGGCGGGGGAGACCCAGTACTTC. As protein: CASSTGTGAGETQYF. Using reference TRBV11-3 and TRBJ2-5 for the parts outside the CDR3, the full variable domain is EAGVVQSPRYKIIEKKQPVAFWCNPISGHNTLYWYLQNLGQGPELLIRYENEEAVDDSQLPKDRFSAERLKGVDSTLKIQPAELGDSAVYLCASSTGTGAGETQYFGPGTRLLVL.

CDR3 in amino acids: CASSLAGGNQPQHF. The CDR3 DNA follows: TGTGCCAGCAGCTTAGCAGGGGGCAATCAGCCCCAGCATTTT. The chain carries TRBV7-2 and TRBJ1-5; D might be TRBD1 (5 bases). CDR3 length equals 14 residues. CDR1 SGHTA and CDR2 FQGNSA come from the germline V gene. Trimming stripped 0 bases from V and 2 bases from J, with 5 bases between.

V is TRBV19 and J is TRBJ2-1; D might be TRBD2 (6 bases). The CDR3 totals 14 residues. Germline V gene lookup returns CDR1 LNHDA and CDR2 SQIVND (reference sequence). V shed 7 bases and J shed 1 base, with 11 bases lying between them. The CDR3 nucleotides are TGTGCCAGTAAACTAGCCGTATCCTACAATGAGCAGTTCTTC. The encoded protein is CASKLAVSYNEQFF.

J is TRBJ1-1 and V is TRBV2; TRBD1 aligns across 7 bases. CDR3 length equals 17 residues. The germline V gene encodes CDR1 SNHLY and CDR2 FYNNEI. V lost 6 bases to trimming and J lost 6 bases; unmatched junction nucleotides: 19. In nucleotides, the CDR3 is TGTGCCAGCAGGAAGCTGTCCTTGAGGGGGCTAGAGGCTGAAGCTTTCTTT. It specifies CASRKLSLRGLEAEAFF.

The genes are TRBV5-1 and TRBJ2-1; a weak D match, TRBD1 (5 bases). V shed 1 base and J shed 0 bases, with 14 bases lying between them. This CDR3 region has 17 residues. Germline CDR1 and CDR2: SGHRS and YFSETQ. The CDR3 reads CASSLLGQRSSYNEQFF. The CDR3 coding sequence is TGCGCCAGCAGCTTGCTGGGGCAACGAAGCTCCTACAATGAGCAGTTCTTC.

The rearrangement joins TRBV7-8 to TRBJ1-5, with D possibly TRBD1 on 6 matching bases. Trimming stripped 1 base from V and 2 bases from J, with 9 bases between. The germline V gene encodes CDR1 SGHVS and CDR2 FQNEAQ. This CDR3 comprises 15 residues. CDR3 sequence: CASSLEDRGNQPQHF. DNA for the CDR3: TGTGCCAGCAGCTTAGAGGACAGAGGCAATCAGCCCCAGCATTTT.

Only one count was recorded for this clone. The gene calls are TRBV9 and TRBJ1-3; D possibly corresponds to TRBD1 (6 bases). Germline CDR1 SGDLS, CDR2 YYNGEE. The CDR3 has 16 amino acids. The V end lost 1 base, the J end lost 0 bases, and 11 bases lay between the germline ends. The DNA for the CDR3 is TGTGCCAGCAGCGTAACAACAGGGAGCTCTGGAAACACCATATATTTT. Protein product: CASSVTTGSSGNTIYF.

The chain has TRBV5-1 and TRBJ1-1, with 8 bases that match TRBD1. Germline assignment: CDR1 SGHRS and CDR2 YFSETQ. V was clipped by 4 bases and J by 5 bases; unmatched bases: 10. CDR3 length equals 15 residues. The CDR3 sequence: CASSDRTGPITEAFF. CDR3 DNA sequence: TGCGCCAGCAGCGATCGGACAGGGCCGATTACTGAAGCTTTCTTT. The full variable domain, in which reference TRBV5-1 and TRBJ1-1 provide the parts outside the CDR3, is KAGVTQTPRYLIKTRGQQVTLSCSPISGHRSVSWYQQTPGQGLQFLFEYFSETQRNKGNFPGRFSGRQFSNSRSEMNVSTLELGDSALYLCASSDRTGPITEAFFGQGTRLTVV.

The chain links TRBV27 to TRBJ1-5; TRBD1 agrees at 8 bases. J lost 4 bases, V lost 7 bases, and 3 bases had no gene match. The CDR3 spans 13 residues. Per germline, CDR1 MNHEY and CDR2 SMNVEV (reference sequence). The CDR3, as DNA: TGTGCCAGCACAGGGGGCTGGAATCAGCCCCAGCATTTT. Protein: CASTGGWNQPQHF.

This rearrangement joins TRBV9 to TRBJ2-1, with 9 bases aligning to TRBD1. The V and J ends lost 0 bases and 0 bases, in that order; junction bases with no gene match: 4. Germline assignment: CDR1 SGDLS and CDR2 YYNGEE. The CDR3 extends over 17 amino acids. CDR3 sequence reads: CASSVVPGQGSYNEQFF. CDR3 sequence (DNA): TGTGCCAGCAGCGTAGTCCCGGGACAGGGCTCCTACAATGAGCAGTTCTTC.

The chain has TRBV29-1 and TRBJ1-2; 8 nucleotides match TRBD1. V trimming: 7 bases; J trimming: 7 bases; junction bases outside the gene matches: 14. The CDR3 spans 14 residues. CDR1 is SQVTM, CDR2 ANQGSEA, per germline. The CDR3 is CSAETGAGGRGYTF. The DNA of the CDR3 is TGCAGCGCCGAAACCGGGGCAGGGGGCCGTGGCTACACCTTC.

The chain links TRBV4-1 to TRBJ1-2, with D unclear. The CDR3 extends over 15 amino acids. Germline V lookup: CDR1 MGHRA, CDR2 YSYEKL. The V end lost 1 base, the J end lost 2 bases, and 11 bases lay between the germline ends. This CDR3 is CASSQGVWRNYGYTF. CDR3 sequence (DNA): TGCGCCAGCAGCCAAGGAGTTTGGAGGAACTATGGCTACACCTTC.

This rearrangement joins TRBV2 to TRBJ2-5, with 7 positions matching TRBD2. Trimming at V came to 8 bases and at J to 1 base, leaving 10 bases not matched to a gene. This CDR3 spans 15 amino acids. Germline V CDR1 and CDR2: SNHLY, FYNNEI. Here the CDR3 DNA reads TGTGCCAGCTCCCCAAGCGGGGCAATCCAAGAGACCCAGTACTTC. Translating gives CASSPSGAIQETQYF.

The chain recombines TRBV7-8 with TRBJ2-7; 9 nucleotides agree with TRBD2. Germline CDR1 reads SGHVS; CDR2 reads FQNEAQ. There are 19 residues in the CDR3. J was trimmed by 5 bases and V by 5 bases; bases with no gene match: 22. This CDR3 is CASSPRGLAGRSFPDEQYF. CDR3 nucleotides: TGTGCCAGCAGCCCCCGCGGCCTAGCGGGACGGTCCTTTCCGGACGAGCAGTACTTC.

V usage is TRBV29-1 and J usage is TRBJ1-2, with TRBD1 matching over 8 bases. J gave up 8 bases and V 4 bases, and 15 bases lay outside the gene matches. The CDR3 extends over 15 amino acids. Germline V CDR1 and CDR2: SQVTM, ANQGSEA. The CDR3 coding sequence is TGCAGCGTTGCTACTAAAACCGGGACAGGCTCAGGCTACACCTTC. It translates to CSVATKTGTGSGYTF.

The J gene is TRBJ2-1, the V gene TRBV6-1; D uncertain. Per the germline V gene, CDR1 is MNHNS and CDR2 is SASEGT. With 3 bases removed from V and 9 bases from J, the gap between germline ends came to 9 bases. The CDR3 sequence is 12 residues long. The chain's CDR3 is CASSEGRREQFF. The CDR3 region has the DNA TGTGCCAGCAGTGAGGGCCGGCGTGAGCAGTTCTTC.

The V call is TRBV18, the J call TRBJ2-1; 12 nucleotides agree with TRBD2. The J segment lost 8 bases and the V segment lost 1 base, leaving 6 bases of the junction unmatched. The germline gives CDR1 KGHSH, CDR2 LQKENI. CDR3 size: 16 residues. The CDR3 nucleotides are TGTGCCAGCTCACCACGCGGACTAGCGGGACCTCATGAGCAGTTCTTC. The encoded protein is CASSPRGLAGPHEQFF.

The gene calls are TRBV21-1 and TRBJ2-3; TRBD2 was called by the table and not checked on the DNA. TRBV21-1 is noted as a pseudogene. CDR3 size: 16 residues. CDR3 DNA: TGTGCCAGCAGCAAATGCGTGTCTAGCGGGGAAGATACGCAGTATTTT. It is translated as CASSKCVSSGEDTQYF.

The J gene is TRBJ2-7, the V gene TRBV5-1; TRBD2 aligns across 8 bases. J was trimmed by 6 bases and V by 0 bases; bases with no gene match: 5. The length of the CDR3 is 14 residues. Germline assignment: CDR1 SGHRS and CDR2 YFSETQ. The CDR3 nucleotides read TGCGCCAGCAGCTTGGGGACTAGCAATGCCGAGCAGTACTTC. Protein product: CASSLGTSNAEQYF.

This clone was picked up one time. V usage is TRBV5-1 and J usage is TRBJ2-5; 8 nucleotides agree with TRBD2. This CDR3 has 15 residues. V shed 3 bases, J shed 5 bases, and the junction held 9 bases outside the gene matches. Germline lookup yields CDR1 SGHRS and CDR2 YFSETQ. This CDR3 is CASSSQLAVMETQYF. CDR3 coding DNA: TGCGCCAGCAGCTCCCAACTAGCGGTGATGGAGACCCAGTACTTC.

CDR3 protein: CAWSWGGRRGNTEAFF. The CDR3 DNA reads TGTGCCTGGAGTTGGGGGGGACGGCGTGGGAACACTGAAGCTTTCTTT. The chain links TRBV30 to TRBJ1-1; a weak D match, TRBD1 (5 bases). This CDR3 spans 16 amino acids. V was trimmed by 2 bases and J by 1 base, leaving 17 bases between them. The germline V gene has CDR1 GTSNPN and CDR2 SVGIG (reference sequence).

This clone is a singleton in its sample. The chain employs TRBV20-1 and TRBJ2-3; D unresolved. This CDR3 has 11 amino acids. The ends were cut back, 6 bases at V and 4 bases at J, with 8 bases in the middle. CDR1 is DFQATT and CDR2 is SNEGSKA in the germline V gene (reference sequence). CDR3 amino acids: CSAPLADTQYF. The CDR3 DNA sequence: TGCAGTGCCCCCCTAGCAGATACGCAGTATTTT.